This T cell receptor beta chain was observed in a study of T cells in Graves' hyperthyroidism and ophthalmopathy. Broader study findings: Stable hyperthyroidism was told apart from ophthalmopathy by a model built on 13 V-J features. Within blood appeared most thyroid clonotypes that had expanded above 0.001.

This clonotype was seen repeatedly, ten times or more. The antigen is not known. The CDR3 has 15 amino acids. V lost 0 bases and J lost 8; bases outside the gene matches: 11. Germline V CDR1 and CDR2: SQVTM, ANQGSEA. Researchers took RNA transcripts and amplified the TCR beta CDR3 regions from them. With the HTBI primer set, the TCR CDR3 went through a first round of RT-PCR. TCRdb re-called the multiplex PCR reads with MiXCR, one entry per CDR3 protein. The table has more than 300,000 distinct CDR3 sequences, about 14% seen once. The chain has TRBV29-1 and TRBJ1-2; 8 nucleotides line up with TRBD1. The receptor comes from a woman aged 25 to 39 with Graves' ophthalmopathy. The sample was blood. The CDR3 loop is CSVEDLNARGHGYTF. CDR3 coding DNA: TGCAGCGTTGAAGATCTTAACGCCAGGGGGCACGGCTACACCTTC.